Listed here are 25 T cell receptor beta chains from one sample, sequenced in a study of vaccination effects on CD4 cells after COVID-19. Sequencing was preceded by expansion of antigen-specific CD4+ T cells with viral peptide pools in the ViraFEST assay. CD4+ T cell isolation took place after 10 days of culture. Participants received two doses of either the BNT162b2 or mRNA-1273 vaccine. What these receptors recognize is not known. The data were produced by immunoSEQ multiplex PCR, yet TCRdb's version contains in-frame clones alone and is incomplete. The table lists about 59,000 clones, 75% to 85% of them singletons. Sequences were derived from CD4+ T cells from PBMCs cultured with HCoV-OC43 spike peptides, sampled after COVID-19 vaccination. Regarding subset: HCoV-OC43 spike overlapping peptide pool stimulation. Receptors were obtained from a human donor who received a COVID-19 vaccine.

This chain joins TRBV10-3 and TRBJ2-3; TRBD2 agrees at 14 bases. V gave up 6 bases and J gave up 1 base; unmatched junction bases: 15. Germline values: CDR1 ENHRY, CDR2 SYGVKD. The CDR3 length is 20 residues. The CDR3 DNA sequence: TGTGCCATCAGCGCGTATACGACTAGCGGGGGGGCCGATGGCACAGATACGCAGTATTTT. Its translation: CAISAYTTSGGADGTDTQYF.

CDR3 region: CASSPLETGSSPLHF. DNA for the CDR3: TGTGCCAGCTCACCGCTCGAGACAGGTAGTTCACCCCTCCACTTT. The rearrangement joins TRBV18 to TRBJ1-6; D may be TRBD1 (6 bases). CDR3 length: 15 amino acids. Germline assignment: CDR1 KGHSH and CDR2 LQKENI. The V end lost 3 bases, the J end lost 9 bases, and 15 bases lay between the germline ends.

V is TRBV20-1 and J is TRBJ2-4; no definite D call. Trimming removed 3 bases at V and 0 bases at J, with 6 bases between. This CDR3 comprises 13 residues. The germline gives CDR1 DFQATT, CDR2 SNEGSKA (reference sequence). The CDR3: CSASPLAKNIQYF. Here the CDR3 DNA reads TGCAGTGCTAGTCCTCTAGCCAAAAACATTCAGTACTTC.

The chain couples TRBV7-3 to TRBJ2-1, with D tentatively TRBD1 or TRBD2 (5 bases each). CDR3 length equals 16 residues. Germline V gives CDR1 SGHTA, CDR2 FQGTGA. The germline V and J ends were trimmed by 1 base and 3 bases, with 13 bases remaining between them. CDR3 in DNA: TGTGCCAGCAGCTTAAGGGGACCCTCTAGCTACAATGAGCAGTTCTTC. This sequence encodes CASSLRGPSSYNEQFF.

The rearrangement links TRBV18 to TRBJ2-7; 8 bases line up with TRBD1. This CDR3 is built from 13 residues. Germline-derived CDR1 and CDR2 are KGHSH and LQKENI. J lost 3 bases, V lost 4 bases, and 2 bases had no gene match. The CDR3 region is CASSQQGGYEQYV. The CDR3 DNA follows: TGTGCCAGCTCACAACAGGGGGGCTACGAGCAGTACGTC.

The V call is TRBV6-2 or TRBV6-3, the J call TRBJ1-1; D is uncertain. Germline values: CDR1 MNHEY, CDR2 SVGEGT. The CDR3 covers 13 residues. V gave up 3 bases and J gave up 2 bases, with 7 bases separating them. CDR3 sequence reads: CASSYDLNTEAFF. The CDR3 DNA is TGTGCCAGCAGTTATGATCTCAACACTGAAGCTTTCTTT.

V and J are TRBV5-1 and TRBJ2-2; D may be TRBD1 (6 bases). V dropped 0 bases and J dropped 6 bases, with 6 bases sitting between them. This CDR3 is 13 amino acids long. Germline CDR1 is SGHRS and CDR2 is YFSETQ. The CDR3 loop is CASSLEGAGELFF. DNA of the CDR3: TGCGCCAGCAGCTTGGAGGGGGCCGGGGAGCTGTTTTTT.

This chain uses TRBV6-5 with TRBJ1-1; D unclear. The ends were cut back, 6 bases at V and 2 bases at J, with 10 bases in the middle. The germline gives CDR1 MNHEY, CDR2 SVGAGI. This CDR3 is 13 amino acids long. The CDR3 DNA reads TGTGCCAGCAGATCGCCGACTAACACTGAAGCTTTCTTT. Its translation is CASRSPTNTEAFF.

The chain links TRBV7-2 to TRBJ2-2; 8 bases match TRBD2. V dropped 4 bases and J dropped 4; count of bases not matched to a gene: 14. This CDR3 comprises 18 residues. Germline V gene sequence: CDR1 SGHTA, CDR2 FQGNSA. CDR3 amino acids: CASSSTISAGGLTGELFF. The CDR3 bases are TGTGCCAGCAGCTCAACGATTTCGGCGGGGGGACTCACCGGGGAGCTGTTTTTT.

In nucleotides, the CDR3 is TGCGCCAGCAGCTTGGAAGGGGACAATCAGCCCCAGCATTTT. This encodes CASSLEGDNQPQHF. This chain connects TRBV5-1 to TRBJ1-5; TRBD1 might be the D (5 bases). V was trimmed by 0 bases and J by 3 bases, leaving 7 bases between them. From germline, CDR1 is SGHRS and CDR2 YFSETQ. The CDR3 spans 14 residues.

The V and J genes are TRBV13 and TRBJ2-7, with unresolved D. Per germline, CDR1 PRHDT and CDR2 FYEKMQ (reference sequence). Trimming shortened V by 4 bases and J by 2 bases, and 3 bases separated the two germline ends. The CDR3 runs 11 residues. The CDR3 loop reads CASSSTYEQYV. The DNA for the CDR3 is TGTGCCAGCAGCTCCACCTACGAGCAGTACGTC.

This chain connects TRBV24-1 to TRBJ1-2, with 11 bases identical to TRBD1. Germline CDR1 KGHDR, CDR2 SFDVKD. CDR3 length equals 15 residues. Trimming took 4 bases from V and 8 from J; bases not matched to a gene: 8. The CDR3 sequence: CATSDHGQGAKGYTF. The CDR3, as DNA: TGTGCCACCAGTGACCATGGACAGGGGGCGAAGGGCTACACCTTC.

J is TRBJ2-4 and V is TRBV19; D possibly matches TRBD1 or TRBD2 (6 bases each). Germline values: CDR1 LNHDA, CDR2 SQIVND (reference sequence). Deletions cut 11 bases from V and 4 bases from J, with 27 bases between. This CDR3 is 17 amino acids long. In DNA, the CDR3 is TGTGCCTCGGGTGAGGGGGGCTTTTCCCACCGGAAAAACATTCAGTACTTC. Translation: CASGEGGFSHRKNIQYF.

This rearrangement joins TRBV5-1 to TRBJ2-6; no firm D call. CDR3 length: 16 amino acids. Germline V gives CDR1 SGHRS, CDR2 YFSETQ. V lost 0 bases and J 0 bases, leaving 7 bases between the germline ends. CDR3 amino acids: CASSLVSGSGANVLTF. CDR3 coding DNA: TGCGCCAGCAGCTTGGTGTCCGGCTCTGGGGCCAACGTCCTGACTTTC.

The V and J genes are TRBV4-3 and TRBJ1-3; no clear D. V was cut by 4 bases and J by 0 bases, with 13 bases left in between. The length of the CDR3 is 16 residues. Germline lookup yields CDR1 LGHNA and CDR2 YSLEER. In DNA, the CDR3 is TGCGCCAGCAGCCCTCAGATCATTAGCTCTGGAAACACCATATATTTT. Encoded protein: CASSPQIISSGNTIYF.

This clone was picked up one time. The V gene is TRBV19, the J gene TRBJ1-2; TRBD1 aligns across 8 bases. This CDR3 region has 16 residues. Per the germline V gene, CDR1 is LNHDA and CDR2 is SQIVND (reference sequence). V was pared by 7 bases and J by 4 bases, with 14 bases of the junction left unmatched. CDR3 amino acids: CASTLGGQEVIYGYTF. DNA for the CDR3: TGTGCCAGTACCCTTGGGGGACAGGAGGTTATCTATGGCTACACCTTC.

The rearrangement uses TRBV6-6 and TRBJ2-1; no definite D call. V dropped 7 bases and J dropped 0 bases, with 7 bases sitting between them. The CDR3 loop spans 13 amino acids. Per germline, CDR1 MNHNY and CDR2 SVGAGI (reference sequence). The chain's CDR3 is CASTWGSYNEQFF. In nucleotides, the CDR3 is TGTGCCAGCACCTGGGGCTCCTACAATGAGCAGTTCTTC.

The chain joins TRBV18 to TRBJ1-3; D not certain. This CDR3 region has 13 residues. CDR1 and CDR2 from the germline V gene are KGHSH and LQKENI. Trimming removed 4 bases from V and 4 bases from J, with 8 bases in between. CDR3 nucleotide sequence: TGTGCCAGCTCACGCGAGGACGGAAACACCATATATTTT. It yields the protein CASSREDGNTIYF.

The chain couples TRBV7-2 to TRBJ2-7; 8 bases are a match to TRBD2. The J segment lost 4 bases and the V segment lost 1 base, leaving 18 bases of the junction unmatched. CDR1 and CDR2 from the germline V gene are SGHTA and FQGNSA. The CDR3 runs to 19 residues. The CDR3 DNA reads TGTGCCAGCAGCTTAGTTGTGGGAGGGCCCAGCGGGGGTTCGTACGAGCAGTACGTC. Translated, it gives CASSLVVGGPSGGSYEQYV.

In this sample, this clone turned up once. The V and J genes are TRBV24-1 and TRBJ2-1; 14 nucleotides agree with TRBD2. The germline CDR1 and CDR2 sequences are KGHDR and SFDVKD. The CDR3 covers 16 residues. The V and J ends lost 5 bases and 9 bases, in that order; junction bases with no gene match: 8. CDR3 sequence reads: CATSGLTSGGAGEQFF. CDR3 sequence (DNA): TGTGCCACCAGTGGCCTGACTAGCGGGGGGGCCGGTGAGCAGTTCTTC.

V and J are TRBV5-1 and TRBJ2-5; D is unclear. V dropped 4 bases and J dropped 5 bases, with 9 bases sitting between them. Germline lookup yields CDR1 SGHRS and CDR2 YFSETQ. The CDR3 has 12 amino acids. This chain's CDR3 is CASSLEMETQYF. In DNA, the CDR3 is TGCGCCAGCAGCCTAGAGATGGAGACCCAGTACTTC.

The rearrangement links TRBV24-1 to TRBJ1-5; D is undetermined. V was clipped by 2 bases and J by 6 bases, with 4 bases between them. The length of the CDR3 is 12 residues. Germline lookup yields CDR1 KGHDR and CDR2 SFDVKD. The CDR3 loop reads CATSDSAQPQHF. Written as DNA, the CDR3 is TGTGCCACCAGTGATTCGGCTCAGCCCCAGCATTTT.

The V and J genes are TRBV4-1 and TRBJ1-5, with 9 positions matching TRBD1. Looked up from germline, CDR1 is MGHRA and CDR2 is YSYEKL. Trimming at V came to 0 bases and at J to 7 bases, leaving 7 bases not matched to a gene. The CDR3 has 16 residues. Here the CDR3 reads CASSQDSGQGRQPQHF. DNA of the CDR3: TGCGCCAGCAGCCAAGATTCTGGACAGGGGAGGCAGCCCCAGCATTTT.

This chain links TRBV19 with TRBJ1-2, with TRBD1 matching 9 bases. V was clipped by 10 bases and J by 2 bases; unmatched bases: 5. CDR1 is LNHDA, CDR2 SQIVND, per germline (reference sequence). The CDR3 is 13 amino acids. The CDR3 coding sequence is TGTGCCATCAGGGGACAGGGAAACTATGGCTACACCTTC. Translation: CAIRGQGNYGYTF.

This clone was counted between two and nine times. This chain links TRBV30 with TRBJ1-4; possibly TRBD1 for D (6 bases). The CDR3 has 15 amino acids. Germline CDR1 and CDR2: GTSNPN and SVGIG (reference sequence). Between the trimmed V and J ends, which lost 2 bases and 7 bases, there was a span of 17 bases. The CDR3 sequence is CAWSKGWGLGEKLFF. CDR3 coding DNA: TGTGCCTGGAGTAAGGGATGGGGGCTGGGTGAAAAACTGTTTTTT.